A single sample gave rise to the 15 T cell receptor beta chains below, sequenced in a study of T-cell reconstitution after alpha-beta-depleted transplantation in children. A library of TCRbeta sequences, prepared with unique molecular identifiers, was generated. Each CDR3 protein gets one entry after TCRdb re-called the PCR reads with MiXCR. The sample consists of about 200,000 distinct CDR3 sequences, approximately 6.9% of them appearing once. The input for sequencing was PBMCs, taken before TCRalphabeta/CD19-depleted stem cell transplant. All receptors come from a boy aged 2 to 10 with acute lymphoblastic leukemia, due to receive a stem cell transplant.

This clonotype has ten or more counts. The chain has TRBV5-6 and TRBJ1-1; perhaps TRBD1 as D (6 bases). The V gene lost 0 bases and the J gene lost 7 bases, with 13 bases spanning the gap. This CDR3 has 14 residues. The germline V gene has CDR1 SGHDT and CDR2 YYEEEE. The CDR3 sequence: CASSLVLQGSEAFF. The CDR3 DNA follows: TGTGCCAGCAGCTTGGTACTTCAGGGGAGTGAAGCTTTCTTT. Supplemented by reference TRBV5-6 and TRBJ1-1, the full variable domain reads DAGVTQSPTHLIKTRGQQVTLRCSPKSGHDTVSWYQQALGQGPQFIFQYYEEEERQRGNFPDRFSGHQFPNYSSELNVNALLLGDSALYLCASSLVLQGSEAFFGQGTRLTVV.

V usage is TRBV7-6 and J usage is TRBJ1-1, with a tentative D call TRBD1 (6 bases). The germline gives CDR1 SGHVS, CDR2 FNYEAQ. The CDR3 extends over 13 amino acids. The ends were cut back, 5 bases at V and 7 bases at J, with 14 bases in the middle. The CDR3 spells CASSPGGASEAFF. The DNA of the CDR3 is TGTGCCAGCAGCCCGGGGGGGGCTAGTGAAGCTTTCTTT.

The V call is TRBV20-1, the J call TRBJ1-2; weak D call: TRBD1 (5 bases). This CDR3 is built from 13 residues. Germline V gives CDR1 DFQATT, CDR2 SNEGSKA (reference sequence). With 0 bases removed from V and 8 bases from J, the gap between germline ends came to 13 bases. The CDR3 protein is CSARDRTKGGYTF. The CDR3 DNA follows: TGCAGTGCTAGAGATCGGACAAAGGGAGGCTACACCTTC.

This clonotype was seen repeatedly, ten times or more. The V call is TRBV20-1, the J call TRBJ2-1; a possible D gene is TRBD2 (6 bases). There are 14 residues in the CDR3. The germline V gene has CDR1 DFQATT and CDR2 SNEGSKA (reference sequence). The V and J ends lost 1 base and 5 bases respectively, with 12 bases between them. CDR3 protein: CSARVGASDNEQFF. As DNA, the CDR3 is TGCAGTGCTAGAGTAGGGGCTAGCGACAATGAGCAGTTCTTC.

This clonotype was recorded a few times. The genes are TRBV7-2 and TRBJ2-1; D not resolved. Trimming cost V 2 bases and J 2 bases, with 4 bases left between them. The CDR3 consists of 13 residues. Germline V gives CDR1 SGHTA, CDR2 FQGNSA. As DNA, the CDR3 is TGTGCCAGCAGCTTATCGGCCTACAATGAGCAGTTCTTC. Its protein product is CASSLSAYNEQFF. Full variable domain (rest looked up from reference TRBV7-2 and TRBJ2-1): GAGVSQSPSNKVTEKGKDVELRCDPISGHTALYWYRQSLGQGLEFLIYFQGNSAPDKSGLPSDRFSAERTGGSVSTLTIQRTQQEDSAVYLCASSLSAYNEQFFGPGTRLTVL.

In its sample, this clonotype was seen many times. The chain joins TRBV12-3 or TRBV12-4 to TRBJ1-1; 7 bases map to TRBD1. With 8 bases clipped from V and 0 bases from J, the junction kept 6 bases outside the gene matches. This CDR3 spans 14 amino acids. This CDR3 is CASRTGLMNTEAFF. The CDR3 bases are TGTGCCAGCCGGACAGGTCTCATGAACACTGAAGCTTTCTTT.

There are a few counts of this clonotype. The genes are TRBV4-3 and TRBJ2-1; D is undetermined. CDR1 and CDR2 from the germline V gene are LGHNA and YSLEER. Deletions cut 0 bases from V and 8 bases from J, with 17 bases between. This CDR3 region has 16 residues. DNA of the CDR3: TGCGCCAGCAGCCAAGATATGCGGATGAGTGTCTATGAGCAGTTCTTC. Its protein product is CASSQDMRMSVYEQFF.

This clonotype was seen many times. The chain joins TRBV25-1 to TRBJ2-3; D is unresolved. V was cut by 8 bases and J by 5 bases, with 11 bases left in between. This CDR3 has 12 amino acids. Germline CDR1 MGHDK, CDR2 SYGVNS. For the CDR3, the DNA is TGTGCCAGCGGGGTCGCCGTAGATACGCAGTATTTT. This translates into CASGVAVDTQYF.

Many counts were recorded for this clonotype. The rearrangement links TRBV6-5 to TRBJ1-4; D is perhaps TRBD1 (6 bases). Germline values: CDR1 MNHEY, CDR2 SVGAGI. This CDR3 is 15 amino acids long. Trimming cost V 2 bases and J 4 bases, with 11 bases left between them. The CDR3 loop reads CASSYAGTSNEKLFF. CDR3 nucleotides: TGTGCCAGCAGTTACGCCGGGACAAGTAATGAAAAACTGTTTTTT.

This clonotype has a count of ten or more. The V gene is TRBV15, the J gene TRBJ1-1; a weak D match, TRBD1 (5 bases). CDR1 and CDR2 (germline): LNHNV, YYDKDF (reference sequence). The CDR3 spans 15 residues. Trimming pared 2 bases from V and 7 bases from J, leaving 17 bases between. The DNA for the CDR3 is TGTGCCACCAGCAGACCAAGCAGGGATGACGGTGAAGCTTTCTTT. Translating it yields CATSRPSRDDGEAFF.

This clonotype was seen repeatedly, ten times or more. This CDR3 is CASSLGQIATNEKLFF. The CDR3 nucleotides are TGTGCCAGCAGCTTAGGACAGATTGCAACTAATGAAAAACTGTTTTTT. The V gene is TRBV7-9, the J gene TRBJ1-4; D might be TRBD1 (5 bases). V was trimmed by 1 base and J by 0 bases, leaving 9 bases between them. The CDR3 is 16 residues long. The germline gives CDR1 SEHNR, CDR2 FQNEAQ (reference sequence). The entire variable domain, with the rest obtained from reference TRBV7-9 and TRBJ1-4, is as follows: DTGVSQNPRHKITKRGQNVTFRCDPISEHNRLYWYRQTLGQGPEFLTYFQNEAQLEKSRLLSDRFSAERPKGSFSTLEIQRTEQGDSAMYLCASSLGQIATNEKLFFGSGTQLSVL.

This clonotype is labeled medium-sized. The chain recombines TRBV12-3 or TRBV12-4 with TRBJ1-1; D unclear. V gave up 6 bases and J gave up 6 bases, with 14 bases separating them. The CDR3 sequence is 13 residues long. The CDR3 DNA is TGTGCCAGCAGACGGTTGGGAAGTCCTGAAGCTTTCTTT. This encodes CASRRLGSPEAFF.

This clonotype was seen repeatedly, ten times or more. The J gene is TRBJ1-1, the V gene TRBV5-1; TRBD1 agrees at 7 bases. Germline values: CDR1 SGHRS, CDR2 YFSETQ. V shed 3 bases, J shed 4 bases, and the junction held 3 bases outside the gene matches. CDR3 size: 13 residues. The CDR3 spells CASSSDRPTEAFF. The CDR3 DNA sequence: TGCGCCAGCAGCTCGGACAGGCCCACTGAAGCTTTCTTT.

This clonotype has a count of ten or more. This chain connects TRBV25-1 to TRBJ2-7; D is undetermined. Germline-derived CDR1 and CDR2 are MGHDK and SYGVNS. V was clipped by 10 bases and J by 4 bases, with 23 bases between them. The CDR3 runs to 15 residues. CDR3 loop: CATNAAGPNIYEQYF. The CDR3 DNA reads as TGTGCCACCAACGCCGCCGGCCCTAATATTTACGAGCAGTACTTC.

This clonotype was counted at least ten times. This sequence joins TRBV20-1 and TRBJ2-3; D gene uncertain. V lost 0 bases and J lost 6, with 19 bases in between. Germline loops: CDR1 DFQATT, CDR2 SNEGSKA (reference sequence). The CDR3 covers 16 residues. The CDR3 loop reads CSARDINWIRADTQYF. As DNA, the CDR3 is TGCAGTGCTAGAGATATAAATTGGATTCGTGCGGATACGCAGTATTTT.